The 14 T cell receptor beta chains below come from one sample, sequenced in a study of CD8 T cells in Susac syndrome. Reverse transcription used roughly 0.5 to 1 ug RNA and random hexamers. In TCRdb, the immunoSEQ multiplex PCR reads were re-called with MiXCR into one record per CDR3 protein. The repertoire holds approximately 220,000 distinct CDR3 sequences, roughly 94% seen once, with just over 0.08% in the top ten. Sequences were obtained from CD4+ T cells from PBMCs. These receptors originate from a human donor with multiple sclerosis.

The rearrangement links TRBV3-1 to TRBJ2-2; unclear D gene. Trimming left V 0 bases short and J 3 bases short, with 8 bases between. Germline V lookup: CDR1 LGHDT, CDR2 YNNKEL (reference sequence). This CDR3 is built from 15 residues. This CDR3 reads CASSQDISHTGELFF. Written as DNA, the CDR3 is TGTGCCAGCAGCCAAGATATCTCACACACCGGGGAGCTGTTTTTT.

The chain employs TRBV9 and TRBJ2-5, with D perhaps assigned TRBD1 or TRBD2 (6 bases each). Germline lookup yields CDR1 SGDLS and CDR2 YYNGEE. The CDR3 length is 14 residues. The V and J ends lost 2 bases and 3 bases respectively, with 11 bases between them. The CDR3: CASSVGGLEETQYF. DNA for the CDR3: TGTGCCAGCAGCGTTGGGGGGCTCGAAGAGACCCAGTACTTC.

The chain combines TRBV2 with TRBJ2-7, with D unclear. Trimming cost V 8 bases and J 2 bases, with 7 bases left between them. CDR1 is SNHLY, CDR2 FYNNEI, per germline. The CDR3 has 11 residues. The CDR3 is CASGPPYEQYV. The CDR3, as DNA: TGTGCCAGCGGACCCCCCTACGAGCAGTACGTC.

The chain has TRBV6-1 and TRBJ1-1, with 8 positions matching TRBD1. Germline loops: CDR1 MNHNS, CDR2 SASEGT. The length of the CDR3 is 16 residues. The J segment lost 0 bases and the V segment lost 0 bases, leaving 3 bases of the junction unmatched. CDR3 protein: CASSEAWTGLNTEAFF. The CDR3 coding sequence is TGTGCCAGCAGTGAAGCGTGGACAGGGTTGAACACTGAAGCTTTCTTT.

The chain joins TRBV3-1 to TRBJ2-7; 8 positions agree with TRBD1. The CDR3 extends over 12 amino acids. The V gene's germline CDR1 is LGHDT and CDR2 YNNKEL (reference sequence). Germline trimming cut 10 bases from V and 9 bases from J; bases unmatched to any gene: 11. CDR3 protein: CATGTGFVVQYV. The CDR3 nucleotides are TGTGCCACCGGGACAGGTTTTGTTGTGCAGTACGTC.

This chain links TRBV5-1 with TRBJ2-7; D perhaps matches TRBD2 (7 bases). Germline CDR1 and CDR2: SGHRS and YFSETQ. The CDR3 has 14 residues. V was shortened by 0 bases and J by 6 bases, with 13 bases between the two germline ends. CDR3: CASSLEGGASEQYV. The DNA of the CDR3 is TGCGCCAGCAGCTTGGAAGGGGGGGCGAGCGAGCAGTACGTC.

CDR3 sequence: CASSELGGYSNQPQHF. The DNA for the CDR3 is TGTGCCAGCAGTGAACTCGGGGGCTATAGCAATCAGCCCCAGCATTTT. The chain uses TRBV2 and TRBJ1-5; possibly TRBD1 for D (6 bases). Germline CDR1 is SNHLY and CDR2 is FYNNEI. Trimming cost V 2 bases and J 0 bases, with 11 bases left between them. CDR3 length: 16 amino acids.

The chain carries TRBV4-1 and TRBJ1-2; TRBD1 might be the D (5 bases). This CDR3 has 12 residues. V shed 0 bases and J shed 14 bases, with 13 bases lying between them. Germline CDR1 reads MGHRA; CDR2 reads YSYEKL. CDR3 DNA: TGCGCCAGCAGCCAAGATTTGGGACGGCCGACCTTC. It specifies CASSQDLGRPTF.

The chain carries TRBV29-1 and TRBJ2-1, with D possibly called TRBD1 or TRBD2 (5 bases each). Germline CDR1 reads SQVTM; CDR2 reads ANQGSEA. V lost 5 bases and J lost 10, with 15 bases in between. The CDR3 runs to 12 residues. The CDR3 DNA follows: TGCAGCGTTTATTCCCTGGGACGGGAGCAGTTCTTC. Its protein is CSVYSLGREQFF.

This CDR3 reads CASSSRLSEQYF. CDR3 bases: TGTGCCAGCAGTTCCAGGTTGAGCGAGCAGTACTTC. The gene calls are TRBV27 and TRBJ2-7, with unresolved D. Germline assignment: CDR1 MNHEY and CDR2 SMNVEV (reference sequence). Trimming cost V 4 bases and J 6 bases, with 10 bases left between them. The CDR3 runs 12 residues.

The CDR3 spells CASSQGVGGVTDTQYF. The CDR3 region has the DNA TGTGCCAGCAGCCAAGGGGTTGGCGGGGTTACAGATACGCAGTATTTT. The V and J genes are TRBV3-1 and TRBJ2-3, with D possibly TRBD2 on 6 matching bases. V shed 1 base and J shed 3 bases, with 14 bases lying between them. The CDR3 loop spans 16 amino acids. CDR1 is LGHDT, CDR2 YNNKEL, per germline (reference sequence).

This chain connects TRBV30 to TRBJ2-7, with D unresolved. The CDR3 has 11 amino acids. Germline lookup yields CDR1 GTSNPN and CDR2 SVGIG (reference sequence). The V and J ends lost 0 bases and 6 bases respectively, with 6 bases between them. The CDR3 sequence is CAWSVGVEQYF. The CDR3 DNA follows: TGTGCCTGGAGTGTTGGGGTCGAGCAGTACTTC.

CDR3 DNA sequence: TGTGCCAGCAGCTATCAACAGAGGGCTGGCTACACCTTC. Protein product: CASSYQQRAGYTF. The chain couples TRBV5-8 to TRBJ1-2; no reliable D call. Germline-derived CDR1 and CDR2 are SGHTS and YDEGEE. The length of the CDR3 is 13 residues. V dropped 3 bases and J dropped 7 bases, with 13 bases sitting between them.

CDR3 nucleotides: TGCAGCGCCCAGGGGCAGACGAACACCGGGGAGCTGTTTTTT. It codes for CSAQGQTNTGELFF. This sequence joins TRBV29-1 and TRBJ2-2, with a possible D match to TRBD1 (6 bases). This CDR3 comprises 14 residues. Germline CDR1 and CDR2: SQVTM and ANQGSEA. V was pared by 7 bases and J by 0 bases, with 12 bases between.